These 8 T cell receptor beta chains originate from one sample sequenced in a study of T cell responses to AZD1222 COVID-19 vaccine. The table came from immunoSEQ multiplex PCR; TCRdb's copy has only in-frame clones and leaves some out. The table has 70,000 to 80,000 clones, around 82% seen once. The sequenced sample was peripheral blood, obtained 28 days after the second AZD1222 dose. The receptors here all came from an adult who received the AZD1222 COVID-19 vaccine.

This clone was observed a few times. This chain joins TRBV28 and TRBJ1-6; D ambiguous. The CDR3 is made up of 14 amino acids. Germline CDR1 and CDR2: MDHEN and SYDVKM. V lost 3 bases and J lost 5, with 8 bases in between. The CDR3 DNA reads as TGTGCCAGCAGTTTCAGCTCTAATAATTCACCCCTCCACTTT. Protein: CASSFSSNNSPLHF.

The chain is built from TRBV4-2 and TRBJ1-5; TRBD1 matches 8 bases. Per the germline V gene, CDR1 is LGHNA and CDR2 is YNFKEQ. The V gene end was trimmed by 1 base and the J gene end by 5 bases; junction bases not matched to a gene: 4. CDR3 size: 15 residues. This CDR3 is CASSQVSGGDQPQHF. CDR3 bases: TGTGCCAGCAGCCAAGTATCAGGGGGCGATCAGCCCCAGCATTTT.

The rearrangement links TRBV4-2 to TRBJ1-5; TRBD1 might be the D (5 bases). The germline CDR1 and CDR2 sequences are LGHNA and YNFKEQ. The length of the CDR3 is 19 residues. Trimming left V 0 bases short and J 2 bases short, with 20 bases between. The CDR3 DNA follows: TGTGCCAGCAGCCAAGAAGTAAGTGGGAGGGGCGCAGGCAATCAGCCCCAGCATTTT. Encoded protein: CASSQEVSGRGAGNQPQHF.

The chain carries TRBV2 and TRBJ2-2; D remains unclear. Trimming shortened V by 7 bases and J by 6 bases, and 0 bases separated the two germline ends. Germline V gene data show CDR1 as SNHLY and CDR2 as FYNNEI. This CDR3 is 9 amino acids long. The CDR3 spells CASTGELFF. The CDR3 DNA follows: TGTGCCAGCACCGGGGAGCTGTTTTTT.

V and J are TRBV7-3 and TRBJ1-1; a weak D match, TRBD1 (5 bases). V was clipped by 3 bases and J by 3 bases, with 14 bases between them. The germline V gene encodes CDR1 SGHTA and CDR2 FQGTGA. The CDR3 is 15 amino acids. This chain's CDR3 is CASSFGPGGDTEAFF. The CDR3 bases are TGTGCCAGCAGCTTTGGTCCCGGGGGTGACACTGAAGCTTTCTTT. The whole variable domain, remainder taken from reference TRBV7-3 and TRBJ1-1, is GAGVSQTPSNKVTEKGKYVELRCDPISGHTALYWYRQSLGQGPEFLIYFQGTGAADDSGLPNDRFFAVRPEGSVSTLKIQRTERGDSAVYLCASSFGPGGDTEAFFGQGTRLTVV.

The genes are TRBV20-1 and TRBJ1-1; 9 bases are a match to TRBD1. The CDR3 extends over 17 amino acids. In germline, CDR1 is DFQATT, CDR2 SNEGSKA (reference sequence). Trimming cost V 3 bases and J 1 base; bases outside gene matches: 12. CDR3 sequence (DNA): TGCAGTGCTAGTTTTTGGGGACAGGGTCGGGGGAACACTGAAGCTTTCTTT. This sequence encodes CSASFWGQGRGNTEAFF.

CDR3 sequence (DNA): TGTGCCAGCAGTTACTACCCCGGGGGGGCGGAGGGCACAGATACGCAGTATTTT. This codes for CASSYYPGGAEGTDTQYF. The V and J genes are TRBV6-2 or TRBV6-3 and TRBJ2-3, with 8 bases matching TRBD2. There are 18 residues in the CDR3. J was trimmed by 1 base and V by 1 base; bases with no gene match: 10. Germline V gene data show CDR1 as MNHEY and CDR2 as SVGEGT.

This chain's CDR3 is CSVDQARKGYTF. The CDR3 region has the DNA TGCAGCGTTGACCAGGCCCGGAAAGGCTACACCTTC. The gene calls are TRBV29-1 and TRBJ1-2, with D uncertain. Per the germline V gene, CDR1 is SQVTM and CDR2 is ANQGSEA. The CDR3 has 12 residues. V lost 3 bases, J lost 8 bases, and 13 bases lay in between.